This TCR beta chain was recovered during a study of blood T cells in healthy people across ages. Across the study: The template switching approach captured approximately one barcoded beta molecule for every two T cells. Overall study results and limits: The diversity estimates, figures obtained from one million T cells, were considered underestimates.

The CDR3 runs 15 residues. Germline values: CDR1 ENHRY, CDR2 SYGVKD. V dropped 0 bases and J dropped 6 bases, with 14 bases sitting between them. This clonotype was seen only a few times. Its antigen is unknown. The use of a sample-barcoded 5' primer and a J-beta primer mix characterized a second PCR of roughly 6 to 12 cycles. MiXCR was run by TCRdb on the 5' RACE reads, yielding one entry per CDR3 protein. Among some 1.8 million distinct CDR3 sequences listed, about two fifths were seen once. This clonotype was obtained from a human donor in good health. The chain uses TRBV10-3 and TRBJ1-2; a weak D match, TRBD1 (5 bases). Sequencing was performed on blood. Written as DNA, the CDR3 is TGTGCCATCAGTGAGTCGAGGGGATCCCAGAATGGCTACACCTTC. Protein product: CAISESRGSQNGYTF.